Here is one T cell receptor (beta chain) with its context. This clone has more than one count but fewer than ten. The target of this receptor is not known. No base quality values were provided; no much bigger clone lies one nucleotide off. Library creation used the immunoSEQ multiplex PCR assay. TCRdb's version of the immuneACCESS table is confined to in-frame rearrangements and falls short of the full clone set. An unresolved V gene accounts for under half of the shortfall where checked; the remainder is of unknown origin. Recorded for this sample are about 68,000 clones; 88% of them occurred a single time. The ten largest make up 3.5% to 4.5% of the sample. This sample is part of a study of chemoradiotherapy in HPV16-positive cancers (dated by TCRdb to 2021 to 2024). Describing the broader study: Candidate HPV-specific T-cell clones and common TCR motifs were defined by functional T-cell assays performed on cells from two HPV16-positive patients. Next, the candidate HPV-specific TCRs and motifs were followed in TCR repertoires from approximately 87 patients with HPV-related cancers. The study set out to ask whether T-cell immunity against the HPV oncoproteins E6 and E7 changes over the course of chemoradiotherapy and whether that immunity affects survival.

The CDR3, from cysteine to phenylalanine, totals 8 residues. Only the CDR3 DNA is retained, 24 bases long and in frame from the first base. The germline V gene (reference sequence) specifies LNHDA as CDR1 and SQIVND as CDR2. V was cut back by 7 bases and J by 7 bases, leaving a gap of 1 base between them. Repertoires were sampled repeatedly over the course of chemoradiotherapy, so clonal expansion could be followed in the tumor microenvironment. Study-wide conclusions, independent of this receptor: The survival association was reported for HPV16-positive patients, and the functional definition of HPV-specific T cells was derived from only a couple of HPV16-positive patients. Among HPV16-positive patients, expansion of HPV-responsive T cells during chemoradiotherapy was associated with better recurrence-free survival. Expansion of candidate HPV-specific clones and E7-related TCR motifs was observed in the tumor microenvironment during treatment, whereas no such expansion was observed for non-HPV-specific T cells.

This material consisted of blood, taken from a patient who underwent chemoradiotherapy. This chain is built from TRBV19 and TRBJ1-2, with the D gene too uncertain to name. The receptor was isolated from a human donor with HPV-associated anogenital cancer. The DNA sequence is as follows: TGTGCCAGTATTGGCTACACCTTC. The translation is CASIGYTF.